This T cell receptor beta chain derives from a study of shared clonotypes between healthy human individuals. The repertoire was sequenced with immunoSEQ multiplex PCR; TCRdb's copy has only in-frame clones and lacks some. The sample records around 2.5 million clones, under 95% being singletons. V gave up 6 bases and J gave up 3 bases; unmatched junction bases: 7. From germline, CDR1 is MNHNY and CDR2 SVGAGI (reference sequence). The CDR3 is 14 amino acids. Each donor was a Caucasian adult residing in Nashville, Tennessee. Negatively enriched CD4+ T cells were divided by CD45RA into naive and memory. This rearrangement joins TRBV6-6 to TRBJ2-7, with 8 bases that match TRBD1. The sequence was obtained from a man younger than 30 in good health. Some clones in this sample may be carry-over from other donors' samples. Material for sequencing was naive CD4+ T cells from PBMCs. Sample subset: CD45RA+ positively selected. The CDR3 coding sequence is TGTGCCAGCAGCGTCGGACAGGGTCTCTACGAGCAGTACTTC. It yields the protein CASSVGQGLYEQYF.